This T cell receptor beta chain derives from a study of response to subunit inactivated influenza vaccine (dated by TCRdb to the late 2010s). In the study overall: To follow how T cells responded to a trivalent subunit inactivated influenza vaccine, the researchers relied on deep quantitative profiling of the T cell receptor repertoire. The study at large found these results: According to the authors, only a limited number of new T cells may be recruited by each seasonal influenza vaccination.

As regards this clonotype: This clone's antigen is unknown. Base qualities are missing; no much larger clone stands one base away.

The CDR3 goes from the cysteine to the phenylalanine over 15 residues. This entry keeps only the CDR3 DNA: 45 bases, framed from base 1. After removal of 3 bases from V and 3 bases from J, the junction retains 2 bases not matched to a gene. The germline V gene specifies KGHSH as CDR1 and LQKENI as CDR2. This specimen's time point label, per the study, means: 45 days after influenza vaccine administration. Library construction relied on RT-PCR. TCRdb names Illumina HiSeq 2500 as the instrument used. TCRdb passed the public sequencing reads through fastp at Q25 and MiXCR, retaining productive beta sequences. Rows merge per CDR3 protein into single entries with the most common DNA and genes. The sample includes around 150,000 distinct CDR3 sequences, with around 9.9% observed a single time. The ten largest clones represent over 10% of the sample.

This chain joins TRBV18 to TRBJ2-2; TRBD2 fits 9 bases in the junction. The input for sequencing was non-naive T cells sorted from PBMCs, taken more than 35 days after vaccination. This specimen's cell subset or site label, interpreted: memory T cell fraction. The clonotype was recovered from a man aged 45-65 years who received an inactivated influenza vaccine. Donor details come from another sample of the same person, matched by shared clones. CDR3 region: CASSPGLADTGELFF. In nucleotide form, the sequence is TGTGCCAGCTCACCGGGACTAGCAGACACCGGGGAGCTGTTTTTT.